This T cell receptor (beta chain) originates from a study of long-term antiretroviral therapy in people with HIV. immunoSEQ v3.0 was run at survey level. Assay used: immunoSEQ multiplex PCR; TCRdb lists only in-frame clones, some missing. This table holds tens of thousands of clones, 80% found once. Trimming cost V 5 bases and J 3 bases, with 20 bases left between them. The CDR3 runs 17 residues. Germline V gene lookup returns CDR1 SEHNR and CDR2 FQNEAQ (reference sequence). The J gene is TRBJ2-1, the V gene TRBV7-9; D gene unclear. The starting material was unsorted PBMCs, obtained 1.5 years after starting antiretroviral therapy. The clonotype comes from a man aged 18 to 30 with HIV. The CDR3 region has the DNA TGTGCCAGCAGCCAATTAGATGTGGGCCTTGGCTACAATGAGCAGTTCTTC. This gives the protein CASSQLDVGLGYNEQFF.